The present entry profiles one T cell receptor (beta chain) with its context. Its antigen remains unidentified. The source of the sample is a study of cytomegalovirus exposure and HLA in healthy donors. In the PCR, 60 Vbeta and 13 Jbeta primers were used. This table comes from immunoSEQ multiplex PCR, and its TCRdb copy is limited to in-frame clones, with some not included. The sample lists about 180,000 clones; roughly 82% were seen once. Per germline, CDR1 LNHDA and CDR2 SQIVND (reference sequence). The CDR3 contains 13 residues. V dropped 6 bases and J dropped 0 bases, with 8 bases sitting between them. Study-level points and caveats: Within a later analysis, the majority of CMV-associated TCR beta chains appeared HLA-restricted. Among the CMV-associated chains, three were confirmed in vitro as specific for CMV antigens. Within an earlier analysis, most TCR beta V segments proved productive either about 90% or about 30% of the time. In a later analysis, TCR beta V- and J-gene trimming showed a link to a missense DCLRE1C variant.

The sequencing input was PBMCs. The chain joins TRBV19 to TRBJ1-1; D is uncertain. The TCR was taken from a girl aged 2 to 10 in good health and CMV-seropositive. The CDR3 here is CASRSVMNTEAFF. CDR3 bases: TGTGCCAGTAGGTCGGTCATGAACACTGAAGCTTTCTTT.